This note documents a single TCR beta chain sequence. Its antigen remains unidentified. TCRdb keeps only in-frame clones here, not all; method: immunoSEQ multiplex PCR. The profile shows roughly 2 million clones, under 97% of them singletons. The data stem from a study of shared clonotypes between healthy human individuals. Study-wide points: The study generally estimated greater richness for naive than memory subsets. For sorted subsets, rarefaction showed incomplete sequencing despite large depth.

All donors were healthy HIV-negative adults lacking recent acute infections or vaccinations. Trimming removed 0 bases at V and 0 bases at J, with 12 bases between. There are 16 residues in the CDR3. The germline V gene encodes CDR1 MNHNY and CDR2 SVGAGI (reference sequence). The sample comprised naive CD4+ T cells sorted from blood. Subset in this sample: CD45RA+ positively selected. This TCR came from a man aged 18-30 years in good health. The rearrangement joins TRBV6-6 to TRBJ2-7; D may correspond to TRBD1 or TRBD2 (5 bases each). Here the CDR3 DNA reads TGTGCCAGCAGTTACTCGGCCGGGGCGAGCTCCTACGAGCAGTACTTC. Its protein is CASSYSAGASSYEQYF.